This T cell receptor (beta chain) was documented in a study of early T cells in non-severe SARS-CoV-2 infection. Study at large: Bulk RNA taken from unsorted whole blood was sequenced, leaving chains unpaired.

The length of the CDR3 is 15 residues. V lost 8 bases, J lost 3 bases, and 6 bases stayed unmatched. From germline, CDR1 is SEHNR and CDR2 FQNEAQ (reference sequence). Study outcomes and limitations: VDJdb matching favored anti-spike CD8 responses, missing private and CD4 specificities.

Unique molecular identifiers tagged individual cDNA molecules. MiXCR, run by TCRdb on the 5' RACE reads, gives a single entry per CDR3 protein. In the table there are approximately 64,000 distinct CDR3 sequences, roughly 5% of which are singletons. This clonotype has ten or more counts. Its antigen is undetermined. The TCR sequence derives from an adult who was a healthcare worker with PCR-confirmed SARS-CoV-2 infection or an uninfected control (not recorded which). The sample consisted of whole blood. V is TRBV7-9 and J is TRBJ2-3; TRBD2 matches at 12 bases. CDR3 in DNA: TGTGCCAGCCGCGAGACTAGCGGGGGTACAGATACGCAGTATTTT. Translated, it gives CASRETSGGTDTQYF.